The entry below gives a single TCR beta chain sequence along with its context. The data are from a study of blood T cell repertoires in COVID-19. Residents of approximately 25 US areas, aged about 18 to 95 years, made up the participants. Donors in Cohort 3 counted as recovered after two negative PCRs, clearance, or symptom resolution. Original data processing: The assay estimated nucleated cells by amplifying reference gene primers. Repertoires were generated with immunoSEQ multiplex PCR, while TCRdb's copy carries only in-frame clones and drops some. D and trimming come from the DNA, and the V and J calls and clone size come from that table. The table has some 150,000 clones, about nine tenths seen once. The V and J ends lost 3 bases and 6 bases respectively, with 15 bases between them. The germline gives CDR1 SGDLS, CDR2 YYNGEE. The length of the CDR3 is 15 residues.

This sequence originates from a woman in her late teens or twenties who had recovered from COVID-19. Sequencing was performed on PBMCs or T cells enriched from blood (not recorded which). This chain connects TRBV9 to TRBJ2-2; D may be TRBD1 (5 bases). Written as DNA, the CDR3 is TGTGCCAGCAGCGGGGCAGGGTCTAATCCCGGGGAGCTGTTTTTT. Translating gives CASSGAGSNPGELFF.